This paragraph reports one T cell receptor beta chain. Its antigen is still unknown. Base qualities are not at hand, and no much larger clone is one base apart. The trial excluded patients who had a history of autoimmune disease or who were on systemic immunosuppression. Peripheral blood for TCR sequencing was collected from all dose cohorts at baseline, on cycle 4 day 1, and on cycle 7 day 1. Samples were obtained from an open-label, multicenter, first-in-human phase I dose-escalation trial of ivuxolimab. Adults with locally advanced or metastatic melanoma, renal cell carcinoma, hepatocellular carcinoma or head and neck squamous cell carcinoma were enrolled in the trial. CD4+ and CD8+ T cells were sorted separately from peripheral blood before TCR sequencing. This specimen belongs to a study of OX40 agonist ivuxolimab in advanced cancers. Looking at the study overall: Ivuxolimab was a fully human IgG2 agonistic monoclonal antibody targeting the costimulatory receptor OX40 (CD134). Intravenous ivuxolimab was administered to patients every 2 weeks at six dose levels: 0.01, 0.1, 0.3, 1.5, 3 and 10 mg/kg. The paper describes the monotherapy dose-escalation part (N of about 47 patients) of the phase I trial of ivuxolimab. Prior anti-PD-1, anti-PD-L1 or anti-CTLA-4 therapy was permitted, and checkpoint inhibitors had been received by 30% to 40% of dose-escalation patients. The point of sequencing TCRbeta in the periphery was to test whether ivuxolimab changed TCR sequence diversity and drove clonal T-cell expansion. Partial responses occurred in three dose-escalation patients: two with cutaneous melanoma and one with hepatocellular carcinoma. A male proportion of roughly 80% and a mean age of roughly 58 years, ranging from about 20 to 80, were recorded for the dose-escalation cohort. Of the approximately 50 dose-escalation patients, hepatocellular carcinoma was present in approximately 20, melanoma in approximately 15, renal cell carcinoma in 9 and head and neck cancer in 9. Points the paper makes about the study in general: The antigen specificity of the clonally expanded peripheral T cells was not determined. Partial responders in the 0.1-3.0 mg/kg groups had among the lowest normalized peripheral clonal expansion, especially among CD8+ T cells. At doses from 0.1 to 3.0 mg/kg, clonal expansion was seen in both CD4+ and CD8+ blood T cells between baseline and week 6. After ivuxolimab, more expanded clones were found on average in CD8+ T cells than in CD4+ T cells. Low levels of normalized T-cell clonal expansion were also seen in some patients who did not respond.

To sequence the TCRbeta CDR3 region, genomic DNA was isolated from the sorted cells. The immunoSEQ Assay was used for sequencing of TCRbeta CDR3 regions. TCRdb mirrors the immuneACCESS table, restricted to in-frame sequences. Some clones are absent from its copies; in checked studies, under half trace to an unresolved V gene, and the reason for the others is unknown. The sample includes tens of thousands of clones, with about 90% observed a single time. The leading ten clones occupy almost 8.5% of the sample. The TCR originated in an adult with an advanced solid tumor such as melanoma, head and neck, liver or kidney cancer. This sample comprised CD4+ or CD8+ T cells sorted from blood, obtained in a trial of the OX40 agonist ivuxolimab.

The CDR3 protein: CASSEIAGSNQPQHF. The sequenced DNA is TGTGCCAGCAGCGAAATAGCAGGGAGCAATCAGCCCCAGCATTTT. The chain is made from TRBV28 and TRBJ1-5; a tentative D call is TRBD1 (5 bases match). According to the germline V gene, CDR1 reads MDHEN and CDR2 reads SYDVKM. The V and J ends are trimmed by 6 bases and 1 base, leaving 13 bases between them. Spanning cysteine to phenylalanine, the CDR3 consists of 15 amino acids. The read is trimmed to its CDR3 DNA, 45 bases read in frame from base 1.